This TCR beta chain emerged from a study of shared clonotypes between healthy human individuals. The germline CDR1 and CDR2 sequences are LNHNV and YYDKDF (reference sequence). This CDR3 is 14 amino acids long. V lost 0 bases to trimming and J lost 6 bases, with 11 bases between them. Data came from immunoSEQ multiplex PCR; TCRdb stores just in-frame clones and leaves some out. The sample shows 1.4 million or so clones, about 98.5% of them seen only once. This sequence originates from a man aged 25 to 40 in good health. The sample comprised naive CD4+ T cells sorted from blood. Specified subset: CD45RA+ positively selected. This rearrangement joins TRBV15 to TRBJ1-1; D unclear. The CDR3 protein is CATSRDYQEPEAFF. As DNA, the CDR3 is TGTGCCACCAGCAGAGATTATCAGGAGCCTGAAGCTTTCTTT.